This TCR beta chain originates from a study of early T cells in non-severe SARS-CoV-2 infection. There are 15 residues in the CDR3. Trimming pared 0 bases from V and 2 bases from J, leaving 9 bases between. This clonotype was observed a handful of times. TCRdb recomputed calls from the 5' RACE reads with MiXCR, one row per CDR3 protein. The sample contains approximately 70,000 distinct CDR3 sequences, 8% to 10% of which appear only once. The sample in question was whole blood, obtained at baseline. The sequence derives from an adult who was a healthcare worker with PCR-confirmed SARS-CoV-2 infection or an uninfected control (not recorded which). The V call is TRBV12-3 or TRBV12-4, the J call TRBJ2-3; D gene uncertain. The DNA for the CDR3 is TGTGCCAGCAGTTTAGCGCAAGTTTTCACAGATACGCAGTATTTT. It encodes CASSLAQVFTDTQYF.